This T cell receptor beta chain was found in a study of blood T cell dynamics during melanoma immunotherapy. This CDR3 contains 14 residues. The germline gives CDR1 LNHNV, CDR2 YYDKDF (reference sequence). V lost 1 base and J lost 4, with 10 bases in between. Produced via immunoSEQ multiplex PCR; TCRdb's table is partial and in-frame only. The sample records 12,000 or so clones, roughly 90% being singletons. The time point here: week 3, after first cycle of checkpoint inhibitor. Sampling occurred pretreatment (T0) and at week 3 (W3), after cycle one of checkpoint blockade. Prior systemic cancer therapy, immunosuppressant use and other active malignancies excluded patients.

J is TRBJ2-5 and V is TRBV15; D call uncertain. The TCR was taken from a human donor with melanoma. The sequenced sample was blood, obtained from a patient treated with checkpoint blockade. The CDR3 region has the DNA TGTGCCACCAGCAGAGGTACCGGGCCAGAGACCCAGTACTTC. Protein product: CATSRGTGPETQYF.